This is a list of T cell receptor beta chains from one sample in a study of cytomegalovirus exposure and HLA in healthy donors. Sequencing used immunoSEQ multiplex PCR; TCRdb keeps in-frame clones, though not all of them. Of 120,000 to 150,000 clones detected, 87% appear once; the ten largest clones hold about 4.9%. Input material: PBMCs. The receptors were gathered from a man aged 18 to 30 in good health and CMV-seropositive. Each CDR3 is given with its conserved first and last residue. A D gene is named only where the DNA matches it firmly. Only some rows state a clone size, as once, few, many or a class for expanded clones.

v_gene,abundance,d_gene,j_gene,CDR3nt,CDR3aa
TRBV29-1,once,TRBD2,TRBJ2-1,TGCAGCGTAGAGACTAGCGGAAAATGGGAGTTCTTC,CSVETSGKWEFF
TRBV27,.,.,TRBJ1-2,TGTGCCAGCAGTTTACCGGGGGGCGATGGCTACACCTTC,CASSLPGGDGYTF
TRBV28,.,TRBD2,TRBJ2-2,TGTGCCAGCAGTTTCCGAAGCGGGGGCACATCCGGGGAGCTGTTTTTT,CASSFRSGGTSGELFF
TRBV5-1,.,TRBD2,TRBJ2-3,TGCGCCAGCAGCTTGGGCCTAGCGGGGGCCCCGATTCCGTATTTT,CASSLGLAGAPIPYF
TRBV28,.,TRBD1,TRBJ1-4,TGTGCCAGCAGCGTGGACAGGAATAATGAAAAACTGTTTTTT,CASSVDRNNEKLFF
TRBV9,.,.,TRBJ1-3,TGTGCCAGCAGCGTAGCGGGGTCGTTCGCTGGAAACACCATATATTTT,CASSVAGSFAGNTIYF
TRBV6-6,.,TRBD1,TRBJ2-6,TGTGCCAGCACCCTAGGGACAGCTGGGGCCAACGTCCTGACTTTC,CASTLGTAGANVLTF
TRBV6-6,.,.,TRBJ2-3,TGTGCCAGCAGTTCCCACACAGATACGCAGTATTTT,CASSSHTDTQYF
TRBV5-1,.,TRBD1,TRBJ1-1,TGCGCCAGCGCCGCGACAGGGGGCAACACTGAAGCTTTCTTT,CASAATGGNTEAFF
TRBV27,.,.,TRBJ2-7,TGTGCCAGCAGTTATGTTGTCGGAGACGAGCAGTACTTC,CASSYVVGDEQYF
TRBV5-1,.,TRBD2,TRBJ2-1,TGCGCCAGCAGCTTGCTAGCGGGAGGGCTCTTCCACAATGAGCAGTTCTTC,CASSLLAGGLFHNEQFF
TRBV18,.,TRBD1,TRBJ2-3,TGTGCCAGCTCACCACCTGGACAGGGGGATACGCAGTATTTT,CASSPPGQGDTQYF
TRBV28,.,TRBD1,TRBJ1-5,TGTGCCAGCAGTTCTGGACAGGGGGGCAATCAGCCCCAGCATTTT,CASSSGQGGNQPQHF
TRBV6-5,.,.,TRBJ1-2,TGTGCCAGCAGTCCGGGGACATTTAACTATGGCTACACCTTC,CASSPGTFNYGYTF
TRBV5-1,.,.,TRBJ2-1,TGCGCCAGCAGCTTGGATGTCCTCAATGAGCAGTTCTTC,CASSLDVLNEQFF
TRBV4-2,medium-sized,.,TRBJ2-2,TGTGCCAGCAGCCAGGTGGGAGACACCGGGGAGCTGTTTTTT,CASSQVGDTGELFF
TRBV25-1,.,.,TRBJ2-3,TGTGCCAGCTCAGGCTCCCCGGGACTCATCACAGATACGCAGTATTTT,CASSGSPGLITDTQYF
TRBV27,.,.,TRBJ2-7,TGTGCCAGCTCAACGCCCAACCTGAGGGAGCAGTACTTC,CASSTPNLREQYF
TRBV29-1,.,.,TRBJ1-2,TGCAGCGTTCTAGCATCCGTTTATGGCTACACCTTC,CSVLASVYGYTF
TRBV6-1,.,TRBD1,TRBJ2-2,TGTGCCAGCAGTGTATTAACAACAGGGGGGAACACCGGGGAGCTGTTTTTT,CASSVLTTGGNTGELFF
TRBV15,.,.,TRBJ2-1,TGTGCCACCAGCAGAGATCGGGGACTTCCTGGTGAGCAGTTCTTC,CATSRDRGLPGEQFF
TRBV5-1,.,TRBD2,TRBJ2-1,TGCGCCAGCAGCCCGACGGGGGGCTCCTACAATGAGCAGTTCTTC,CASSPTGGSYNEQFF
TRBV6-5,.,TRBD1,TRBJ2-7,TGTGCCAGCAGTTCCCGACAGGGGAAGGGATACGAGCAGTACTTC,CASSSRQGKGYEQYF
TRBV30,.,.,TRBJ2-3,TGTGCCTGGAGTCCCGGGACTGTTTCTGGCACAGATACGCAGTATTTT,CAWSPGTVSGTDTQYF
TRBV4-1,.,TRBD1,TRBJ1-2,TGCGCCAGCAGCCCCGGACAGGGTATGGGAGGCTACACCTTC,CASSPGQGMGGYTF
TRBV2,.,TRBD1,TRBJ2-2,TGTGCCAGCAGTCCCGACAGGGGCGCCGCCGCCGGGGAGCTGTTTTTT,CASSPDRGAAAGELFF
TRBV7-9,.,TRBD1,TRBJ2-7,TGTGCCAGCAGCTATACAGGGGGCTCCGAGCAGTACTTC,CASSYTGGSEQYF
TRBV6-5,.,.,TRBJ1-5,TGTGCCAGCAGTGGCACAGGGAATCAGCCCCAGCATTTT,CASSGTGNQPQHF
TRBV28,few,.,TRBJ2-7,TGTGCCAGCGGTAGTGGGACACCGCCCTACGAGCAGTACTTC,CASGSGTPPYEQYF
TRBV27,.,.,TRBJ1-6,TGTGCCACCGGAGACAGCTCCTATAATTCACCCCTCCACTTT,CATGDSSYNSPLHF
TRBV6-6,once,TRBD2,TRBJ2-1,TGTGCCAGCAGGCAAACCGGGACTAGCGGGGGCGAGCAGTTCTTC,CASRQTGTSGGEQFF
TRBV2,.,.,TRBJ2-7,TGTGCCAGCAGTGTTGGGGCGGCCTACGAGCAGTACTTC,CASSVGAAYEQYF
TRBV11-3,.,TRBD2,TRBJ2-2,TGTGCCAGCAGCCTAGGACTAGCGGTCACCGGGGAGCTGTTTTTT,CASSLGLAVTGELFF
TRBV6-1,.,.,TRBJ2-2,TGTGCCACGGAGGGGCTACCACTTACCGGGGAGCTGTTTTTT,CATEGLPLTGELFF
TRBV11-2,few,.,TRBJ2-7,TGTGCCAGCAGCCTGAACAGGGTGAACGAGCAGTACTTC,CASSLNRVNEQYF
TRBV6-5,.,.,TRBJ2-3,TGTGCCAGCAGTTACTTCATCACAGATACGCAGTATTTT,CASSYFITDTQYF
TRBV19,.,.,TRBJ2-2,TGTGCCAGTAGGCGCCAGAACACCGGGGAGCTGTTTTTT,CASRRQNTGELFF
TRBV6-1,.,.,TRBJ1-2,TGTGCCAGCAGGGAGGTGAGGGCGCTTAACTATGGCTACACCTTC,CASREVRALNYGYTF
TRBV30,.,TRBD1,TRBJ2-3,TGTGCCTGGGTGAGACAGGGGAGCCCTAGCACAGATACGCAGTATTTT,CAWVRQGSPSTDTQYF